This T cell receptor beta chain was sequenced during a study of blood T cell repertoires in COVID-19 (TCRdb year 2020). Study-level background: Samples from collaborators originated in the United States, Italy and Spain and spanned both the acute and convalescent phases of COVID-19. Where available, HLA class I and class II types were taken from metadata supplied by the sample provider and were not determined by assay-based typing. The samples were drawn from the first 160 participants of the ongoing ImmuneRACE study and from about 1,200 subjects provided by 6 global collaborators. The repertoires were released in a freely available public database intended as a resource for research on the immune response to SARS-CoV-2. The prospective study material was composed of cDNA or gDNA derived from T cells, B-cell-depleted T cells, or PBMCs. Subjects who had been exposed to COVID-19, were actively infected with it, or had recovered from it provided the deeply sampled blood TCRbeta repertoires that made up the dataset. A de-identified subject ID, COVID-19 status, age in years and sex were almost always included in the sample metadata. General study outcomes and caveats: The quantity of clinical and demographic metadata differed by source and by participant and was supplied without curation.

About this clone itself: No antigen is known for it. There are no base qualities to consult, and no much larger clone falls within one base.

Participants in the prospective study were aged roughly 18 to 100 years, lived in 20 to 25 United States geographic areas, and enrolled through a virtual design. Cohort assignment in the prospective study relied on participant-reported clinical history from a screening survey and a study questionnaire. Recovered participants in ImmuneRACE Cohort 3 were defined by two consecutive negative NP/OP PCR tests, clearance by a healthcare professional, or resolution of symptoms. In the prospective study, mobile phlebotomists collected whole blood, serum and a nasopharyngeal or oropharyngeal swab from each participant. Over a roughly two-month period, participants in the prospective study had the option of providing additional blood draws and questionnaires. Before DNA extraction, blood samples from the prospective study were shipped at room temperature or frozen. The immunoSEQ Assay, a bias-controlled multiplex PCR, was used to amplify TCRbeta CDR3 regions from genomic DNA. The published analysis was carried out like this. Nucleated cell counts per sample were estimated from amplification of reference gene primers within the assay. To quantify the absolute abundance of each unique TCRbeta CDR3 rearrangement, sequence reads were collapsed and filtered. For each sample, productive Simpson clonality was calculated by taking the square root of Simpson's diversity index across productive rearrangements. TCRdb provides this immuneACCESS table in a form limited to in-frame rearrangements. Some clones are lacking; in checked studies, under half of them reflect an unresolved V gene, and why the rest are absent is not known. V, J and clone size reflect that table, while D and trimming were determined from the DNA. This sample has fewer than 200,000 clones in its table, and about 79% of those were observed once. The top ten clonotypes cover roughly 15% of the sample.

CDR1 MNHNY and CDR2 SVGAGI were looked up in the germline V gene (reference sequence). The CDR3 runs 14 residues from the cysteine to the phenylalanine. The kept DNA is CDR3 alone, 42 bases in frame from the first base. Deletion took 5 bases off V and 11 bases off J, with a span of 21 bases between the germline ends. The sequence joins TRBV6-6 to TRBJ1-1; TRBD1 is possibly the D segment (6 matching bases). The TCR was taken from a man aged 50 to 60 who had recovered from COVID-19. The specimen sequenced was PBMCs or T cells enriched from blood (not recorded which). The nucleotide sequence reads TGTGCCAGCAGTAGAGAGGGCACAGGGAATTCGGCTTTCTTT. Its amino acids are CASSREGTGNSAFF.